These 12 T cell receptor beta chains came from one sample sequenced in a study of cytomegalovirus exposure and HLA in healthy donors. With 60 Vbeta and 13 Jbeta primers, the PCR was carried out. TCRdb's copy holds only in-frame clones and misses some; the assay was immunoSEQ multiplex PCR. The repertoire holds roughly 61,000 clones, with around 80% as singletons. The material sequenced was PBMCs. The receptors shown here come from a male donor in good health and CMV-seronegative.

The CDR3 region has the DNA TGTGCCAGTAGCAAAGCGGGATACAATGAGCAGTTCTTC. Protein sequence: CASSKAGYNEQFF. This sequence joins TRBV19 and TRBJ2-1; 7 nucleotides agree with TRBD2. V shed 6 bases, J shed 4 bases, and the junction held 3 bases outside the gene matches. The CDR3 sequence is 13 residues long. Per germline, CDR1 LNHDA and CDR2 SQIVND (reference sequence).

The chain carries TRBV30 and TRBJ1-2; 8 bases align to TRBD1. J was trimmed by 0 bases and V by 5 bases; bases with no gene match: 5. The germline CDR1 and CDR2 sequences are GTSNPN and SVGIG (reference sequence). CDR3 size: 14 residues. CDR3 residues: CAWAQTGANYGYTF. The DNA for the CDR3 is TGTGCCTGGGCCCAGACAGGGGCTAACTATGGCTACACCTTC.

The chain carries TRBV19 and TRBJ2-1; 12 bases agree with TRBD2. The germline V gene encodes CDR1 LNHDA and CDR2 SQIVND (reference sequence). The length of the CDR3 is 15 residues. Trimming removed 6 bases from V and 8 bases from J; junction bases left unmatched: 8. CDR3 in amino acids: CASSRSSGGADEQFF. In DNA form, the CDR3 reads TGTGCCAGTAGCCGATCTAGCGGGGGGGCCGATGAGCAGTTCTTC.

CDR3 in amino acids: CASSEYASIGTDTQYF. As DNA, the CDR3 is TGTGCCAGCAGTGAATACGCGAGCATCGGCACAGATACGCAGTATTTT. The chain is built from TRBV2 and TRBJ2-3; D unclear. Trimming removed 2 bases from V and 1 base from J, with 13 bases in between. The length of the CDR3 is 16 residues. In germline, CDR1 is SNHLY, CDR2 FYNNEI.

The rearrangement uses TRBV18 and TRBJ2-5; 8 bases fit TRBD2. V lost 3 bases, J lost 0 bases, and 9 bases stayed unmatched. Germline loops: CDR1 KGHSH, CDR2 LQKENI. CDR3 length: 17 amino acids. CDR3 in amino acids: CASSPAPRGAYQETQYF. In DNA form, the CDR3 reads TGTGCCAGCTCACCTGCTCCGCGGGGGGCGTACCAAGAGACCCAGTACTTC.

This chain connects TRBV27 to TRBJ1-2; D unclear. CDR3 size: 14 residues. V was pared by 5 bases and J by 4 bases, with 14 bases between. CDR1 and CDR2 (germline): MNHEY, SMNVEV (reference sequence). The CDR3 region has the DNA TGTGCCAGCAGTCCCCGGGGTCTAACCTATGGCTACACCTTC. It encodes CASSPRGLTYGYTF.

The rearrangement links TRBV5-8 to TRBJ2-1, with D unclear. Per the germline V gene, CDR1 is SGHTS and CDR2 is YDEGEE. There are 9 residues in the CDR3. Trimming pared 9 bases from V and 12 bases from J, leaving 10 bases between. CDR3 DNA sequence: TGTGCCACTGCCCTAGGGCAGTTCTTC. Its protein is CATALGQFF.

The rearrangement uses TRBV15 and TRBJ2-7, with D perhaps TRBD2 (6 bases). The CDR3 is 14 amino acids. The germline CDR1 and CDR2 sequences are LNHNV and YYDKDF (reference sequence). V lost 8 bases to trimming and J lost 0 bases, with 14 bases between them. CDR3 nucleotide sequence: TGTGCCACCCAGGGCGGGGCTGGCTCCTACGAGCAGTACTTC. Translation gives CATQGGAGSYEQYF.

Concerning this clone: One end of the junction varies from germline; a read error may be responsible. This chain links TRBV7-8 with TRBJ2-2, with a tentative D call TRBD2 (5 bases). Germline CDR1 reads SGHVS; CDR2 reads FQNEAQ. This CDR3 comprises 16 residues. CDR3 region: CASSLANRRGTGELSF. In DNA, the CDR3 is TGTGCCAGCAGCTTAGCGAACAGACGAGGCACCGGGGAGCTGTCTTTT.

The V and J genes are TRBV4-3 and TRBJ1-2, with 8 bases fitting TRBD1. The V gene's germline CDR1 is LGHNA and CDR2 YSLEER. V shed 4 bases, J shed 8 bases, and the junction held 9 bases outside the gene matches. The CDR3 length is 14 residues. The CDR3, as DNA: TGCGCCAGCAGCCCGACAGGGGCGGATCGGGGCTACACCTTC. Translated, it gives CASSPTGADRGYTF.

The CDR3 reads CASSFDSWNTEAFF. As DNA, the CDR3 is TGTGCCAGCAGCTTCGACAGTTGGAACACTGAAGCTTTCTTT. The V call is TRBV7-8, the J call TRBJ1-1, with D perhaps TRBD1 (5 bases). The CDR3 spans 14 residues. V gave up 3 bases and J gave up 1 base, with 9 bases separating them. CDR1 SGHVS and CDR2 FQNEAQ come from the germline V gene. Looking up the rest from reference TRBV7-8 and TRBJ1-1 gives the full variable domain: GAGVSQSPRYKVAKRGQDVALRCDPISGHVSLFWYQQALGQGPEFLTYFQNEAQLDKSGLPSDRFFAERPEGSVSTLKIQRTQQEDSAVYLCASSFDSWNTEAFFGQGTRLTVV.

This chain uses TRBV9 with TRBJ1-4; 9 nucleotides match TRBD1. The CDR3 consists of 15 residues. V was clipped by 4 bases and J by 12 bases; unmatched bases: 13. Germline lookup yields CDR1 SGDLS and CDR2 YYNGEE. For the CDR3, the DNA is TGTGCCAGCAGCACGGGACAGGGCGCCTTGGGGGAACTGTTTTTT. Translated, it gives CASSTGQGALGELFF.